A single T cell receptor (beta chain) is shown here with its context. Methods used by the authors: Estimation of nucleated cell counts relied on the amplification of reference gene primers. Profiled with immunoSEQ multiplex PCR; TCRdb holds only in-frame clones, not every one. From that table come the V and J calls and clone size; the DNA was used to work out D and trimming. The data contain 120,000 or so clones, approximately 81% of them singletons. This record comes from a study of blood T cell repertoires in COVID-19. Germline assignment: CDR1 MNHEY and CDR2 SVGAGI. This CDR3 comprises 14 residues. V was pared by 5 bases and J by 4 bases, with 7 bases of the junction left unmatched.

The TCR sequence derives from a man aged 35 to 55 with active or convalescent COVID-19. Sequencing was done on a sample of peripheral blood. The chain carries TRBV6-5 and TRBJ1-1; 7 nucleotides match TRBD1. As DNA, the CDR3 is TGTGCCAGCAGTCAGGGGGGCGGAAGCACTGAAGCTTTCTTT. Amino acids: CASSQGGGSTEAFF.